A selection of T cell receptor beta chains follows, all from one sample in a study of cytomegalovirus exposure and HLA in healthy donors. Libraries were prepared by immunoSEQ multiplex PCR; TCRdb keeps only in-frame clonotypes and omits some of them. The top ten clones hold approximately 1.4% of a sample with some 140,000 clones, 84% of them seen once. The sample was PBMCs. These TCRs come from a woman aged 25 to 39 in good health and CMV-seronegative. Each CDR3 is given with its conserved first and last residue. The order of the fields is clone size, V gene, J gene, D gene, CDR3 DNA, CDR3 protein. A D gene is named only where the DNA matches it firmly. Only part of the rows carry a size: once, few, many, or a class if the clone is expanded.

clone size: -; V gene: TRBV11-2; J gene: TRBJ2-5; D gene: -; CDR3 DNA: TGTGCCAGCAGCTTAGATTTCGGGGTCGAGACCCAGTACTTC; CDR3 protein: CASSLDFGVETQYF
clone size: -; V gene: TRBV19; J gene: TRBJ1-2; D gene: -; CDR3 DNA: TGTGCCAGTAGGATTGTGGCAGGAGGCTACACCTTC; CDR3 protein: CASRIVAGGYTF
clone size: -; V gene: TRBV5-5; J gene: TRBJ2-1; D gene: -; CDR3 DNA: TGTGCCAGCAGCCGACTGGCGAACGGTGAGCAGTTCTTC; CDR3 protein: CASSRLANGEQFF
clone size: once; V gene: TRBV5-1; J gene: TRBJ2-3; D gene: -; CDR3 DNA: TGCGCCAGCAGCTTCGGGACAACCGACCTACCGCAGTATTTT; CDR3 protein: CASSFGTTDLPQYF
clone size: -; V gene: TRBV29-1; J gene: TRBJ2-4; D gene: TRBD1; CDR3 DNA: TGCAGCGGCGACAGGGGTCAGAGGAACATTCAGTACTTC; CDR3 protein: CSGDRGQRNIQYF
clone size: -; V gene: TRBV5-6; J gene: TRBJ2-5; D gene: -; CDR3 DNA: TGTGCCAGCAGCGTGGGGCCCAGGCCCGCCGAGACCCAGTACTTC; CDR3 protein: CASSVGPRPAETQYF
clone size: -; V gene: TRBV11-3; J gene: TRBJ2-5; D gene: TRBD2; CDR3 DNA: TGTGCCAGCAGCCGGACTAGCGGGGCCGGTTTAGGGGAGACCCAGTACTTC; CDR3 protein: CASSRTSGAGLGETQYF
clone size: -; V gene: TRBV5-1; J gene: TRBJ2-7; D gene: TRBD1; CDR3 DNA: TGCGCCAGCAGCTTGATACAGGGACAGTACGAACAGTACTTC; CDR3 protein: CASSLIQGQYEQYF
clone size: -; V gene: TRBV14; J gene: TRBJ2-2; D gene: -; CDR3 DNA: TGTGCCAGCAGCCCAACAGGGTCCTGGGAGCTGTTTTTT; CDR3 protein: CASSPTGSWELFF
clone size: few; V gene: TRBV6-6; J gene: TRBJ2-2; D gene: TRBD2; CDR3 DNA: TGTGCCAGCAGTAGACTAGCGGGGGGGGCGACAAAGCTGTTTTTT; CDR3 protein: CASSRLAGGATKLFF
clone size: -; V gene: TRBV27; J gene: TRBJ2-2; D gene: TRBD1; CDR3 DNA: TGTGCCAGCAGTTTCGGACAGGCGTCCGGGGAGCTGTTTTTT; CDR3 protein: CASSFGQASGELFF
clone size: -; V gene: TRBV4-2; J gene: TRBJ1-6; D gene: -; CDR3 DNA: TGTGCCAGCAGCCAAGATAGGGGATCCCTCCACTTT; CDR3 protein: CASSQDRGSLHF
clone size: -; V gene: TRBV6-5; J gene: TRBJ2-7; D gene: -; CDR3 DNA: TGTGCCAGCAGTTGGCGGGGATCCTACGAGCAGTACTTC; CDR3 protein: CASSWRGSYEQYF
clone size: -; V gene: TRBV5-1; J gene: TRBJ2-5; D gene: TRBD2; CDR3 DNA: TGCGCCAGCAGCTCCGGACTAGTGGGAGGAGAGACCCAGTACTTC; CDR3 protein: CASSSGLVGGETQYF
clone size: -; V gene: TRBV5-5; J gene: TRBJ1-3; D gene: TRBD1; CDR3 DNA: TGTGCCAGCAGCAGTCAAACAGGGGTACGCGGAAACACCATATATTTT; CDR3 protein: CASSSQTGVRGNTIYF
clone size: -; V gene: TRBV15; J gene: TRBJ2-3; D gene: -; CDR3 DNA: TGTGCCACCAGCAGAGAGGTTGCGAAAGATACGCAGTATTTT; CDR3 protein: CATSREVAKDTQYF
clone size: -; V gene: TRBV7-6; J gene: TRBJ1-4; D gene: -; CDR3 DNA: TGTGCCAGCAGCGTTTCAGGGCCCCCTAATGAAAAACTGTTTTTT; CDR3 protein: CASSVSGPPNEKLFF
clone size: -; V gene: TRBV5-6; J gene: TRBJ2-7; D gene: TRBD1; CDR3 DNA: TGTGCCAGCAGCTTGCCTATAAGGGGGCCGAGCCTCTTC; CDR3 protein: CASSLPIRGPSLF
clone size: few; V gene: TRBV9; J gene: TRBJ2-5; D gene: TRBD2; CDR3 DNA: TGTGCCAGCAGCCCTCGGATCCAGAGCAGCGGGGGTGAGACCCAGTACTTC; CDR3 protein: CASSPRIQSSGGETQYF
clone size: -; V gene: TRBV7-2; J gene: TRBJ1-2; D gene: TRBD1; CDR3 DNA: TGTGCCAGCAGCTTAGCACCAGGGGGCAGCTATGGCTACACCTTC; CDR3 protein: CASSLAPGGSYGYTF
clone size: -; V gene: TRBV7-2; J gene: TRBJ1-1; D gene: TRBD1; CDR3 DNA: TGTGCCAGCAAAGCCGGGGACAGGGGTCTCGCTGAAGCTTTCTTT; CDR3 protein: CASKAGDRGLAEAFF
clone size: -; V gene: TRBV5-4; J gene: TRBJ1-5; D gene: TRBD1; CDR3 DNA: TGTGCCAGCAGTTGGGACAGGGGACAGCCCCAGCATTTT; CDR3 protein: CASSWDRGQPQHF
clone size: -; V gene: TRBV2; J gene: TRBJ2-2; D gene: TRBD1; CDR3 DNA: TGTGCCAGCAGGGACAGGGGATTCGGGGAGCTGTTTTTT; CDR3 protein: CASRDRGFGELFF
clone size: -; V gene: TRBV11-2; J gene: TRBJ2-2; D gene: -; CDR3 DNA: TGTGCCAGTGACACGAACACCGGGGAGCTGTTTTTT; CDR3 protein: CASDTNTGELFF
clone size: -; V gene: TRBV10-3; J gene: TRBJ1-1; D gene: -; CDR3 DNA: TGTGCCATCAGTGACGGGGGTAGCACTGAAGCTTTCTTT; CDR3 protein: CAISDGGSTEAFF
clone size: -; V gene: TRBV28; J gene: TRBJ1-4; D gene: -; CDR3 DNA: TGTGCCAGCAGTCTTGCAGGGGCAACTAATGAAAAACTGTTTTTT; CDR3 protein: CASSLAGATNEKLFF
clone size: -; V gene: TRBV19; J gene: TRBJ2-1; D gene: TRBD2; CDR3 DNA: TGTGCCAGTAGTGTTAGCGGGAGCCTTTACAATGAGCAGTTCTTC; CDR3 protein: CASSVSGSLYNEQFF
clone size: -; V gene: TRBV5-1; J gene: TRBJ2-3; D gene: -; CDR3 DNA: TGCGCCAGCACCAAGACAGGAACTAGCACAGATACGCAGTATTTT; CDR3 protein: CASTKTGTSTDTQYF
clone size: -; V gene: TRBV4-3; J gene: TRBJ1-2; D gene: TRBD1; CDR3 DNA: TGCGCCAGCAGCCAAGGGGTCACAGGGGGCTATGGCTACACCTTC; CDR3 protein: CASSQGVTGGYGYTF
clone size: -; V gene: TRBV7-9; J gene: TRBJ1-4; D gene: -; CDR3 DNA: TGTGCCACAACAGAGTATAATGAAAAACTGTTTTTT; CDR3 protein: CATTEYNEKLFF
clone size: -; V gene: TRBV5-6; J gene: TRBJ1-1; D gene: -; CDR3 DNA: TGTGCCAGCAGCTGGGGGGGCACTGAAGCTTTCTTT; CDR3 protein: CASSWGGTEAFF
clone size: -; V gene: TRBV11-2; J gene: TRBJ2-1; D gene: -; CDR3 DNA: TGTGCCAGCAGCACCCGCAGGCTTCGATTCAATGAGCAGTTCTTC; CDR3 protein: CASSTRRLRFNEQFF
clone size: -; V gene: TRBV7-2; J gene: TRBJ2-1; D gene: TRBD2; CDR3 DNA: TGTGCCAGCAGCTGGGGACTAGCGGGGGGTGATGAGCAGTTCTTC; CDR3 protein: CASSWGLAGGDEQFF
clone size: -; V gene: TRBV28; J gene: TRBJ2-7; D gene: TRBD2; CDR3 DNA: TGTGCCAGCAGTTTATTAAAGACTAGCGGGGGGGCCTGGTCCTACGAGCAGTACTTC; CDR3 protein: CASSLLKTSGGAWSYEQYF